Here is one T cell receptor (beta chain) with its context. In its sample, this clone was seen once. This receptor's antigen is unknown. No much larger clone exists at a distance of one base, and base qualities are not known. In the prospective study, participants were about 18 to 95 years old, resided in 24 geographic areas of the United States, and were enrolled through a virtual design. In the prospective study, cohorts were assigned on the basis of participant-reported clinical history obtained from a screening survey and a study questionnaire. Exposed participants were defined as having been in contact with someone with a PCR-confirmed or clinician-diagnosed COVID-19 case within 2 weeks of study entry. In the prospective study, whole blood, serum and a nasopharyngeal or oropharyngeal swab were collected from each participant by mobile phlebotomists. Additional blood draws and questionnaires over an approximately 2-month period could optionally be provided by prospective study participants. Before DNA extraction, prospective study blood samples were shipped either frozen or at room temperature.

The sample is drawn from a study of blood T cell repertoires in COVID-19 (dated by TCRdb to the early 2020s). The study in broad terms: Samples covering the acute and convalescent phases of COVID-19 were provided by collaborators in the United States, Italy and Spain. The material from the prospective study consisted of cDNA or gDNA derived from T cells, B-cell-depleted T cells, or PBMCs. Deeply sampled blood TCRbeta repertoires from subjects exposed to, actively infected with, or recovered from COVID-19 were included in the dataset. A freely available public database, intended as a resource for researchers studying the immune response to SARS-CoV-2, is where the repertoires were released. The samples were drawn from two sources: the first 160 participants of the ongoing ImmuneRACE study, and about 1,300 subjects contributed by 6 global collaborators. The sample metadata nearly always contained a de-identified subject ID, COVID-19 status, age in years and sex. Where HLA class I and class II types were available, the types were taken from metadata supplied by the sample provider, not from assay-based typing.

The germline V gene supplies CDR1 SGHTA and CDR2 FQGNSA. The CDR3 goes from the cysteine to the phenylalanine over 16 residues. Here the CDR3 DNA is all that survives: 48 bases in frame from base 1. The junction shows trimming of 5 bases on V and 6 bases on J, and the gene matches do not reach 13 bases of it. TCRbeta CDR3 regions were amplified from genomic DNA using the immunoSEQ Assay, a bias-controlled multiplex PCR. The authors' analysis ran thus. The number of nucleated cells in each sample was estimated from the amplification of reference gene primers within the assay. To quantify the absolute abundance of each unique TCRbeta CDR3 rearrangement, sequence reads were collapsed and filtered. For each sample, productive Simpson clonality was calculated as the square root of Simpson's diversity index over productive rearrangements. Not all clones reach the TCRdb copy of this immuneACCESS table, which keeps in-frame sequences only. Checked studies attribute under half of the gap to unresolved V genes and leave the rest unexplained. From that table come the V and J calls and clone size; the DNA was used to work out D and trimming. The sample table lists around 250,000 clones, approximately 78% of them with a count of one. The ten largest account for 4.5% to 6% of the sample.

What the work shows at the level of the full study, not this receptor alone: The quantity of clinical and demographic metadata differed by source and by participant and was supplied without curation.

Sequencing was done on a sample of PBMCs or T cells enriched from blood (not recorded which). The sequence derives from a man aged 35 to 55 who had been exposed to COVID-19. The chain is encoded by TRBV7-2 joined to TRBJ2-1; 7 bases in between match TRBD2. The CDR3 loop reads CASSHQRLADLNEQFF. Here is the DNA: TGTGCCAGCAGCCACCAGAGGCTAGCGGACCTCAATGAGCAGTTCTTC. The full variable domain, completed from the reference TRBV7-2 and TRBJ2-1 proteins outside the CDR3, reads GAGVSQSPSNKVTEKGKDVELRCDPISGHTALYWYRQSLGQGLEFLIYFQGNSAPDKSGLPSDRFSAERTGGSVSTLTIQRTQQEDSAVYLCASSHQRLADLNEQFFGPGTRLTVL.